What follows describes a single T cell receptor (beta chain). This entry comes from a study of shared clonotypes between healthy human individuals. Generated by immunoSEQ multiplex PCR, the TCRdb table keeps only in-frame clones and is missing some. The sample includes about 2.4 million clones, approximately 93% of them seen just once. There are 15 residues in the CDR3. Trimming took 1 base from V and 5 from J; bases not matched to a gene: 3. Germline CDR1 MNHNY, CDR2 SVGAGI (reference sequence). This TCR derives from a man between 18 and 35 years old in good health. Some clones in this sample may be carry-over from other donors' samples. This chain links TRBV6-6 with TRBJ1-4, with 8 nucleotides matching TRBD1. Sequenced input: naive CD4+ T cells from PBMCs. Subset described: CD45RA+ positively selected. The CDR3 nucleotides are TGTGCCAGCAGTTACTTCGGACAGGGAAATGAAAAACTGTTTTTT. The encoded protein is CASSYFGQGNEKLFF.